A single sample gave rise to the 11 T cell receptor beta chains below, sequenced in a study of T cells in Graves' hyperthyroidism and ophthalmopathy. Amplified TCR beta CDR3 regions derived from RNA transcripts. TCR CDR3 regions were first amplified by RT-PCR with HTBI primers. TCRdb passed the multiplex PCR reads through MiXCR, listing each CDR3 protein once. The sample yields about 400,000 distinct CDR3 sequences, 14% to 15% seen once. Sequenced material: blood. These TCRs come from a man aged 18 to 29 with Graves' ophthalmopathy.

V usage is TRBV28 and J usage is TRBJ1-2; TRBD1 aligns across 11 bases. After removal of 10 bases from V and 4 bases from J, the junction contained 5 bases not matched to a gene. CDR1 and CDR2 from the germline V gene are MDHEN and SYDVKM. The CDR3 contains 13 residues. The CDR3 region has the DNA TGTGCCACGCGGACAGGGGGCATCTATGGCTACACCTTC. Protein sequence: CATRTGGIYGYTF.

The chain carries TRBV15 and TRBJ1-5, with D unresolved. V was trimmed by 5 bases and J by 1 base, leaving 12 bases between them. Germline V gives CDR1 LNHNV, CDR2 YYDKDF (reference sequence). The CDR3 has 15 residues. The CDR3 DNA sequence: TGTGCCACCAGCGACCGAGGGATGAGCAATCAGCCCCAGCATTTT. Residues: CATSDRGMSNQPQHF. The full variable domain, completed using reference TRBV15 and TRBJ1-5, is DAMVIQNPRYQVTQFGKPVTLSCSQTLNHNVMYWYQQKSSQAPKLLFHYYDKDFNNEADTPDNFQSRRPNTSFCFLDIRSPGLGDTAMYLCATSDRGMSNQPQHFGDGTRLSIL.

This clonotype was recorded at least ten times. CDR3 sequence: CASSLAGTREDTQYF. In DNA form, the CDR3 reads TGTGCCAGCAGCTTAGCGGGGACCCGCGAAGATACGCAGTATTTT. V usage is TRBV11-2 and J usage is TRBJ2-3; D may be TRBD1 or TRBD2 (5 bases each). Germline V gives CDR1 SGHAT, CDR2 FQNNGV. The CDR3 length is 15 residues. The V end lost 1 base, the J end lost 5 bases, and 13 bases lay between the germline ends.

This clonotype was recorded many times. V is TRBV12-3 or TRBV12-4 and J is TRBJ1-1; D gene uncertain. V lost 7 bases, J lost 0 bases, and 12 bases lay in between. The CDR3 totals 14 residues. DNA of the CDR3: TGTGCCAGCACCCCCGGGAATATGAACACTGAAGCTTTCTTT. This codes for CASTPGNMNTEAFF.

V and J are TRBV6-2 or TRBV6-3 and TRBJ1-6, with unresolved D. Germline V gene lookup returns CDR1 MNHEY and CDR2 SVGEGT. Trimming removed 8 bases at V and 4 bases at J, with 6 bases between. The CDR3 is 12 residues long. CDR3 protein: CASRLYNSPLHF. The CDR3 DNA follows: TGTGCCAGCCGACTTTATAATTCACCCCTCCACTTT.

This clonotype was counted ten times or more. The rearrangement joins TRBV11-2 to TRBJ2-1; D call uncertain. The CDR3 is made up of 17 amino acids. Germline assignment: CDR1 SGHAT and CDR2 FQNNGV. Trimming took off 1 base at V and 1 base at J, with 14 bases between the two ends. The DNA of the CDR3 is TGTGCCAGCAGCTTAGGGCTCCCCGACGGTTCCTACAATGAGCAGTTCTTC. As protein: CASSLGLPDGSYNEQFF. The whole variable domain, filled in from reference TRBV11-2 and TRBJ2-1, reads EAGVAQSPRYKIIEKRQSVAFWCNPISGHATLYWYQQILGQGPKLLIQFQNNGVVDDSQLPKDRFSAERLKGVDSTLKIQPAKLEDSAVYLCASSLGLPDGSYNEQFFGPGTRLTVL.

This chain uses TRBV29-1 with TRBJ2-7; the D gene is possibly TRBD1 (5 bases). V shed 4 bases and J shed 5 bases, with 9 bases lying between them. Looked up from germline, CDR1 is SQVTM and CDR2 is ANQGSEA. CDR3 length equals 11 residues. Written as DNA, the CDR3 is TGCAGCGTTGTTGCAGGGAACGAGCAGTACTTC. The encoded protein is CSVVAGNEQYF.

The rearrangement uses TRBV6-6 and TRBJ1-2, with 8 bases matching TRBD1. CDR1 is MNHNY and CDR2 is SVGAGI in the germline V gene (reference sequence). Germline trimming cut 2 bases from V and 7 bases from J; bases unmatched to any gene: 9. The CDR3 has 15 residues. The CDR3 nucleotides read TGTGCCAGCAGTTACCAGGGGGCGGCCGGCTCTGGCTACACCTTC. As protein: CASSYQGAAGSGYTF.

This clonotype was observed at least ten times. The chain has TRBV6-6 and TRBJ1-2, with D possibly TRBD1 on 6 matching bases. This CDR3 comprises 14 residues. Germline assignment: CDR1 MNHNY and CDR2 SVGAGI (reference sequence). The V end lost 2 bases, the J end lost 4 bases, and 11 bases lay between the germline ends. The CDR3 coding sequence is TGTGCCAGCAGTTACGACGGACAGACCTATGGCTACACCTTC. It encodes CASSYDGQTYGYTF.

This clonotype turned up a few times. J is TRBJ1-5 and V is TRBV12-3 or TRBV12-4; the D is unclear. The CDR3 contains 11 residues. Trimming pared 3 bases from V and 9 bases from J, leaving 6 bases between. CDR3 coding DNA: TGTGCCAGCAGTTTGGGTTGGCCCCAGCATTTT. Amino acids: CASSLGWPQHF.

This clonotype has a count of ten or more. V usage is TRBV12-3 or TRBV12-4 and J usage is TRBJ1-2, with unresolved D. V was trimmed by 5 bases and J by 4 bases, leaving 14 bases between them. The CDR3 is 14 amino acids. The CDR3 here is CASSQRPTSYGYTF. The CDR3 coding sequence is TGTGCCAGCAGTCAGAGACCGACGAGCTATGGCTACACCTTC.